The 10 T cell receptor beta chains below come from one sample, sequenced in a study of T-cell reconstitution after alpha-beta-depleted transplantation in children listed by TCRdb under 2016. To prepare the library, PCR was applied. Sequencing was carried out with an Illumina HiSeq 2500. TCR library preparation used molecular barcoding, with unique molecular identifiers applied to normalize quantification of the TCRbeta repertoire. TCRdb cleaned the public reads at Q25 with fastp, built clones with MiXCR and kept in-frame beta chains. Each entry is one CDR3 protein sequence, shown with its most common DNA and genes. For this sample there are 60,000 or so distinct CDR3 sequences; 44% appear just once. Together, the top ten hold around 98% of the sample. Reading the label with the study, this specimen's treatment or condition is: allogeneic hematopoietic cell transplantation with graft depleted of TCRalphabeta T cells and CD19 B cells.

Source: PBMCs, mostly from graft donor cells, taken 360 days after TCRalphabeta/CD19-depleted stem cell transplant. These receptor sequences come from a male patient aged 10 to 17 who had a stem cell transplant for acute lymphoblastic leukemia, so the T cells may come from the graft donor.

This clonotype was detected only a few times. This sequence joins TRBV27 and TRBJ1-1; TRBD1 matches 7 bases. The CDR3 covers 13 residues. V lost 6 bases and J lost 3; bases outside the gene matches: 4. Germline V gives CDR1 MNHEY, CDR2 SMNVEV (reference sequence). The CDR3 nucleotides are TGTGCCAGCAGGGCCAGGGGGGACACTGAAGCTTTCTTT. The encoded protein is CASRARGDTEAFF.

V usage is TRBV4-2 and J usage is TRBJ1-4, with a weak D call TRBD1 (6 bases). The length of the CDR3 is 13 residues. The germline CDR1 and CDR2 sequences are LGHNA and YNFKEQ. V dropped 6 bases and J dropped 7 bases, with 12 bases sitting between them. Written as DNA, the CDR3 is TGTGCCAGCAGTACAGGGATCAGTGAAAAACTGTTTTTT. Protein product: CASSTGISEKLFF.

This clonotype was observed a few times. The V gene is TRBV18, the J gene TRBJ2-4; 7 bases map to TRBD1. V lost 5 bases, J lost 0 bases, and 13 bases stayed unmatched. CDR1 KGHSH and CDR2 LQKENI come from the germline V gene. The CDR3 runs to 18 residues. The CDR3 DNA is TGTGCCAGCTCAAGCACCCCGGGACAGCTCATAGCCAAAAACATTCAGTACTTC. Translation gives CASSSTPGQLIAKNIQYF. The entire variable domain, with the rest obtained from reference TRBV18 and TRBJ2-4, is as follows: NAGVMQNPRHLVRRRGQEARLRCSPMKGHSHVYWYRQLPEEGLKFMVYLQKENIIDESGMPKERFSAEFPKEGPSILRIQQVVRGDSAAYFCASSSTPGQLIAKNIQYFGAGTRLSVL.

The V and J genes are TRBV6-2 or TRBV6-3 and TRBJ1-2; D unclear. Germline V gene lookup returns CDR1 MNHEY and CDR2 SVGEGT. This CDR3 has 17 amino acids. V gave up 0 bases and J gave up 5 bases, with 19 bases separating them. CDR3 sequence: CASSYSDSRVVLYGYTF. For the CDR3, the DNA is TGTGCCAGCAGTTACTCGGACTCCCGAGTGGTCCTTTATGGCTACACCTTC.

This clonotype appeared a few times. V usage is TRBV12-3 or TRBV12-4 and J usage is TRBJ1-5; no clear D. V was shortened by 1 base and J by 4 bases, with 8 bases between the two germline ends. CDR3 length: 14 amino acids. The CDR3 reads CASSLGYQNQPQHF. The CDR3 nucleotides read TGTGCCAGCAGTTTAGGTTATCAGAATCAGCCCCAGCATTTT.

This clonotype was seen a few times. J is TRBJ2-1 and V is TRBV3-1; 8 nucleotides agree with TRBD2. The CDR3 loop spans 16 amino acids. V trimming: 0 bases; J trimming: 4 bases; junction bases outside the gene matches: 5. Germline loops: CDR1 LGHDT, CDR2 YNNKEL (reference sequence). The CDR3, as DNA: TGTGCCAGCAGCCAAGATCCGCCTAGCGGGTACAATGAGCAGTTCTTC. Protein: CASSQDPPSGYNEQFF.

As regards this clonotype: The junction and the germline gene differ at one end; a read error may be behind it. The V and J genes are TRBV7-7 and TRBJ2-5; a weak D match, TRBD2 (6 bases). This CDR3 comprises 14 residues. Germline CDR1 is SSHAT and CDR2 is FNYEAQ (reference sequence). The CDR3 DNA sequence: TGTGCTAGCAGCCGGGACTTCGCTGGGGAGACCCAGTACTTC. Protein: CASSRDFAGETQYF. Full variable domain (outside the CDR3, taken from reference TRBV7-7 and TRBJ2-5): GAGVSQSPRYKVTKRGQDVTLRCDPISSHATLYWYQQALGQGPEFLTYFNYEAQPDKSGLPSDRFSAERPEGSISTLTIQRTEQRDSAMYRCASSRDFAGETQYFGPGTRLLVL.

The chain recombines TRBV4-1 with TRBJ2-1; D might be TRBD2 (5 bases). Trimming took 3 bases from V and 0 from J, leaving 6 bases between them. The CDR3 contains 14 residues. Germline values: CDR1 MGHRA, CDR2 YSYEKL. The CDR3 DNA sequence: TGCGCCAGCAGCCAGGGGAGCTCCTACAATGAGCAGTTCTTC. It specifies CASSQGSSYNEQFF.

The chain couples TRBV20-1 to TRBJ2-7, with D maybe TRBD1 (5 bases). The CDR3 length is 14 residues. Germline V gene data show CDR1 as DFQATT and CDR2 as SNEGSKA (reference sequence). V shed 0 bases and J shed 4 bases, with 13 bases lying between them. CDR3 sequence reads: CSARDRTKVYEQYF. The CDR3 coding sequence is TGCAGTGCTAGAGATAGGACAAAAGTTTACGAGCAGTACTTC.

This clonotype was observed a handful of times. The genes are TRBV28 and TRBJ1-5, with 9 positions matching TRBD1. This CDR3 is 15 amino acids long. V lost 0 bases, J lost 6 bases, and 3 bases stayed unmatched. The germline gives CDR1 MDHEN, CDR2 SYDVKM. Here the CDR3 DNA reads TGTGCCAGCAGTTTATGGGGACAGGGCCCTCAGCCCCAGCATTTT. Translating gives CASSLWGQGPQPQHF.